These 10 T cell receptor beta chains originate from one sample sequenced in a study of cytomegalovirus exposure and HLA in healthy donors. Profiled with immunoSEQ multiplex PCR; TCRdb holds only in-frame clones, not every one. The sample gives approximately 180,000 clones, approximately 90% of which show up once; roughly 1.4% is in the top ten. The sequenced material came from PBMCs. Receptors originate from a woman in her twenties or thirties in good health and CMV-seronegative.

The gene calls are TRBV5-6 and TRBJ2-7; D is perhaps TRBD2 (6 bases). The germline gives CDR1 SGHDT, CDR2 YYEEEE. This CDR3 is 15 amino acids long. V was shortened by 2 bases and J by 3 bases, with 15 bases between the two germline ends. CDR3: CASSFATGDRYEQYF. In nucleotides, the CDR3 is TGTGCCAGCAGCTTCGCGACGGGGGATCGCTACGAGCAGTACTTC. Using reference TRBV5-6 and TRBJ2-7 for the parts outside the CDR3, the full variable domain is DAGVTQSPTHLIKTRGQQVTLRCSPKSGHDTVSWYQQALGQGPQFIFQYYEEEERQRGNFPDRFSGHQFPNYSSELNVNALLLGDSALYLCASSFATGDRYEQYFGPGTRLTVT.

The chain recombines TRBV11-2 with TRBJ1-1, with 7 positions matching TRBD1. Germline V gene data show CDR1 as SGHAT and CDR2 as FQNNGV. The trim removed 1 base at V and 7 bases at J, leaving 0 bases unmatched. The CDR3 sequence is 12 residues long. The CDR3: CASSLGTGEAFF. The CDR3 region has the DNA TGTGCCAGCAGCTTAGGGACAGGTGAAGCTTTCTTT.

The chain carries TRBV19 and TRBJ1-1, with unresolved D. Per germline, CDR1 LNHDA and CDR2 SQIVND (reference sequence). The CDR3 contains 13 residues. V was shortened by 5 bases and J by 2 bases, with 9 bases between the two germline ends. The CDR3 DNA is TGTGCCAGTAGTTTAGGGAGAAACACTGAAGCTTTCTTT. Translating gives CASSLGRNTEAFF.

The rearrangement links TRBV5-4 to TRBJ2-3; D perhaps matches TRBD1 (8 bases). The V end lost 4 bases, the J end lost 0 bases, and 12 bases lay between the germline ends. The CDR3 is 15 amino acids. CDR1 SGHNT and CDR2 YYREEE come from the germline V gene (reference sequence). The CDR3 bases are TGTGCCAGCAGCACAGGGGGAGGGAGCACAGATACGCAGTATTTT. It translates to CASSTGGGSTDTQYF. The full variable domain, rest sourced from reference TRBV5-4 and TRBJ2-3, is ETGVTQSPTHLIKTRGQQVTLRCSSQSGHNTVSWYQQALGQGPQFIFQYYREEENGRGNFPPRFSGLQFPNYSSELNVNALELDDSALYLCASSTGGGSTDTQYFGPGTRLTVL.

This chain joins TRBV7-2 and TRBJ1-2, with D possibly matching TRBD1 (6 bases). The germline V gene encodes CDR1 SGHTA and CDR2 FQGNSA. The germline V and J ends were trimmed by 6 bases and 8 bases, with 16 bases remaining between them. The CDR3 has 13 residues. In DNA, the CDR3 is TGTGCCAGCAGTTCATCAGGGGAGTTGGGCTACACCTTC. Translated: CASSSSGELGYTF.

Note on this clone: The sample has other DNA sequences that encode this CDR3 too. The chain combines TRBV7-9 with TRBJ1-1; 7 bases align to TRBD1. Germline values: CDR1 SEHNR, CDR2 FQNEAQ (reference sequence). This CDR3 comprises 14 residues. V trimming: 3 bases; J trimming: 1 base; junction bases outside the gene matches: 2. CDR3 region: CASSLGQTNTEAFF. The CDR3 bases are TGTGCCAGCAGCTTGGGACAGACGAACACTGAAGCTTTCTTT.

The rearrangement uses TRBV5-1 and TRBJ2-1, with TRBD2 identical over 8 bases. CDR1 is SGHRS, CDR2 YFSETQ, per germline. V lost 3 bases and J lost 1; bases outside the gene matches: 3. The CDR3 is 15 amino acids. This CDR3 reads CASSSGGASYNEQFF. The CDR3 DNA follows: TGCGCCAGCAGCTCCGGGGGGGCTTCCTACAATGAGCAGTTCTTC.

J is TRBJ2-2 and V is TRBV5-1; maybe TRBD2 (6 bases). CDR3 size: 18 residues. From germline, CDR1 is SGHRS and CDR2 YFSETQ. The germline V and J ends were trimmed by 2 bases and 6 bases, with 23 bases remaining between them. CDR3 residues: CASSFWGLSSLKAGELFF. CDR3 nucleotides: TGCGCCAGCAGCTTCTGGGGACTCTCAAGTTTAAAGGCCGGGGAGCTGTTTTTT. The entire variable domain, with the rest obtained from reference TRBV5-1 and TRBJ2-2, is as follows: KAGVTQTPRYLIKTRGQQVTLSCSPISGHRSVSWYQQTPGQGLQFLFEYFSETQRNKGNFPGRFSGRQFSNSRSEMNVSTLELGDSALYLCASSFWGLSSLKAGELFFGEGSRLTVL.

This clone appeared a few times. V gene TRBV5-5 combines with J gene TRBJ2-3, with a weak D call TRBD2 (5 bases). V was pared by 4 bases and J by 2 bases, with 14 bases between. The CDR3 length is 15 residues. Germline V lookup: CDR1 SGHKS, CDR2 YYEKEE (reference sequence). CDR3 loop: CASSPLATPTDTQYF. Written as DNA, the CDR3 is TGTGCCAGCAGCCCGCTAGCAACCCCCACAGATACGCAGTATTTT.

The V gene is TRBV9, the J gene TRBJ2-1; D is possibly TRBD1 (5 bases). V lost 3 bases, J lost 8 bases, and 12 bases lay in between. The CDR3 runs 13 residues. Germline-derived CDR1 and CDR2 are SGDLS and YYNGEE. The CDR3 reads CASSADTVHEQFF. Written as DNA, the CDR3 is TGTGCCAGCAGCGCGGACACGGTGCATGAGCAGTTCTTC.